The TCR beta chain described here comes from a study of CD8 T cells in ankylosing spondylitis. Whole-study findings and limits: Matched ankylosing spondylitis synovial fluid reportedly contained a significantly enriched population of disease-linked clones. Past studies reported some motif variants in reactive arthritis synovial fluid and blood. CD8+ by phenotype, disease-linked clones were relatively rare in peripheral blood. For ankylosing spondylitis blood, a TCR beta motif of 8 or 9 highly homologous variants appeared characteristic.

By quantitative 5'-RACE with molecular barcodes, the TCR beta libraries were made. Each CDR3 protein gets one entry after TCRdb re-called the 5' RACE reads with MiXCR. The sample lists 330,000 or so distinct CDR3 sequences; 7.5% to 9% were seen once. Points on this clonotype: Its target is unknown.

The sample taken for sequencing was blood, either unsorted or a sorted T cell fraction (not recorded which). This clonotype was sampled from a male donor with ankylosing spondylitis.

CDR3 in amino acids: CASSLEAQETQYF. In DNA form, the CDR3 reads TGTGCCAGCAGCTTAGAAGCCCAAGAGACCCAGTACTTC. The V call is TRBV11-2, the J call TRBJ2-5; D remains ambiguous. V was shortened by 0 bases and J by 1 base, with 3 bases between the two germline ends. Germline CDR1 and CDR2: SGHAT and FQNNGV. The CDR3 extends over 13 amino acids.